The 22 T cell receptor beta chains reported below all come from one sample, sequenced in a study of monozygotic twins with inflammatory bowel disease. TCRdb reprocessed the 5' RACE reads, with one entry per CDR3 protein and no DNA. This table holds 300,000 to 350,000 distinct CDR3 sequences. Sample: blood. The receptors stem from a human donor with ulcerative colitis or Crohn's disease, or a healthy co-twin of an affected twin (not recorded which).

The V call is TRBV5-4, the J call TRBJ2-5; checking the TCRdb D call of TRBD2 is not possible without DNA. This CDR3 comprises 14 residues. CDR1 and CDR2 from the germline V gene are SGHNT and YYREEE (reference sequence). The CDR3 region is CASSVPGLKETQYF.

The V gene is TRBV5-1, the J gene TRBJ1-2; without DNA, the TCRdb call of TRBD1 cannot be checked. The CDR3 has 15 residues. CDR1 and CDR2 (germline): SGHRS, YFSETQ. The chain's CDR3 is CASSLEGQGYYGYTF.

The V and J genes are TRBV12-3 or TRBV12-4 and TRBJ1-2; the D call of TRBD1 rests on TCRdb alone, since no DNA is present to check it. The CDR3 sequence is 20 residues long. The CDR3 sequence is CASSLDPLFRNNTPVYGYTF.

V is TRBV20-1 and J is TRBJ2-7; TCRdb proposes TRBD2, but this gene call is untestable without DNA. The length of the CDR3 is 15 residues. CDR1 is DFQATT, CDR2 SNEGSKA, per germline (reference sequence). The CDR3 loop is CSARPTGTPAGEQYF.

This rearrangement joins TRBV20-1 to TRBJ2-5; TCRdb's D call of TRBD2 is untestable without DNA. The CDR3 is made up of 13 amino acids. CDR1 and CDR2 (germline): DFQATT, SNEGSKA (reference sequence). The CDR3 sequence is CSAAAGAGETQYF.

The chain couples TRBV5-5 to TRBJ2-7; TCRdb indicates TRBD1, and absent DNA this call remains unverified. Germline values: CDR1 SGHKS, CDR2 YYEKEE (reference sequence). The CDR3 length is 17 residues. The CDR3 here is CASSPTGSGGRSYEQYF. The full variable domain, in which reference TRBV5-5 and TRBJ2-7 provide the parts outside the CDR3, is DAGVTQSPTHLIKTRGQQVTLRCSPISGHKSVSWYQQVLGQGPQFIFQYYEKEERGRGNFPDRFSARQFPNYSSELNVNALLLGDSALYLCASSPTGSGGRSYEQYFGPGTRLTVT.

The V gene is TRBV29-1, the J gene TRBJ1-1. This CDR3 has 11 amino acids. Germline V CDR1 and CDR2: SQVTM, ANQGSEA. CDR3 amino acids: CSVIPNTEAFF.

The CDR3 loop reads CSVHETGEQYF. V gene TRBV29-1 combines with J gene TRBJ2-7; TCRdb names TRBD1, which stays unverified in the absence of DNA. This CDR3 has 11 amino acids. The germline gives CDR1 SQVTM, CDR2 ANQGSEA.

The chain uses TRBV6-1 and TRBJ1-1; TCRdb's D call of TRBD1 is untestable without DNA. Germline assignment: CDR1 MNHNS and CDR2 SASEGT. The CDR3 contains 18 residues. CDR3 region: CASSEVSGGTNAGVEAFF.

The rearrangement links TRBV6-1 to TRBJ1-5. The CDR3 totals 12 residues. The germline V gene has CDR1 MNHNS and CDR2 SASEGT. CDR3 amino acids: CASSRQSLAQHF.

V is TRBV11-3 and J is TRBJ2-1. The V gene's germline CDR1 is SGHNT and CDR2 YENEEA. The CDR3 length is 14 residues. CDR3 region: CASSLVASHNEQFF.

This sequence joins TRBV27 and TRBJ2-7; TCRdb lists TRBD1, though no DNA is available to test this call. CDR1 MNHEY and CDR2 SMNVEV come from the germline V gene (reference sequence). The length of the CDR3 is 13 residues. The CDR3 reads CASSYPDRVEQYF.

V and J are TRBV27 and TRBJ1-2. Germline values: CDR1 MNHEY, CDR2 SMNVEV (reference sequence). This CDR3 region has 14 residues. The CDR3 is CASSFRRTDYGYTF.

The rearrangement links TRBV20-1 to TRBJ2-7; the TCRdb D gene call, TRBD2, has no DNA to confirm it. CDR1 is DFQATT and CDR2 is SNEGSKA in the germline V gene (reference sequence). This CDR3 comprises 17 residues. The CDR3 region is CSAMRLAGGIVGREQYF.

The V gene is TRBV11-1, the J gene TRBJ2-7; absent DNA, TCRdb's TRBD2 call cannot be checked. CDR3 length equals 20 residues. Germline lookup yields CDR1 SGHAT and CDR2 FQDESV (reference sequence). CDR3 protein: CASSPSARTGPAFFSYEQYF.

The rearrangement uses TRBV5-1 and TRBJ2-2; TCRdb names TRBD1, which stays unverified in the absence of DNA. This CDR3 is 17 amino acids long. CDR1 is SGHRS and CDR2 is YFSETQ in the germline V gene. CDR3 sequence reads: CASSLRPQGANTGELFF.

This chain links TRBV10-3 with TRBJ1-1; TCRdb designates TRBD1, a call that cannot be tested without DNA. CDR1 and CDR2 from the germline V gene are ENHRY and SYGVKD. This CDR3 has 13 amino acids. The CDR3 reads CAISVRGVSEAFF.

The chain couples TRBV11-2 to TRBJ1-1; no DNA is available, so the TRBD1 call from TCRdb remains unchecked. CDR1 is SGHAT, CDR2 FQNNGV, per germline. CDR3 length equals 17 residues. The CDR3 here is CASSLDGRRGRRTEAFF. Supplemented by reference TRBV11-2 and TRBJ1-1, the full variable domain reads EAGVAQSPRYKIIEKRQSVAFWCNPISGHATLYWYQQILGQGPKLLIQFQNNGVVDDSQLPKDRFSAERLKGVDSTLKIQPAKLEDSAVYLCASSLDGRRGRRTEAFFGQGTRLTVV.

The chain recombines TRBV27 with TRBJ1-2. Per the germline V gene, CDR1 is MNHEY and CDR2 is SMNVEV (reference sequence). The CDR3 runs to 16 residues. CDR3 protein: CASSPSDRGSGGGYTF.

The chain recombines TRBV7-3 with TRBJ2-2; the TRBD1 assignment by TCRdb is unverifiable without DNA. The V gene's germline CDR1 is SGHTA and CDR2 FQGTGA. The CDR3 sequence is 18 residues long. The chain's CDR3 is CASSLKVPGSRGTGELFF.

CDR3 in amino acids: CSAKGGGTNNEQFF. The rearrangement joins TRBV20-1 to TRBJ2-1; as DNA is missing, the TRBD2 call by TCRdb cannot be tested. Germline CDR1 reads DFQATT; CDR2 reads SNEGSKA (reference sequence). The CDR3 loop spans 14 amino acids.

The chain is built from TRBV12-3 or TRBV12-4 and TRBJ1-1; there is no DNA to check the TCRdb D call of TRBD1. The CDR3 is 15 residues long. This chain's CDR3 is CASTAADRMNTEAFF.